This is a list of T cell receptor beta chains from one sample in a study of control samples from healthy donors and cancer patients. The data were produced by immunoSEQ multiplex PCR, yet TCRdb's version contains in-frame clones alone and is incomplete. This table holds about 45,000 clones, roughly 65% found once. Sequenced: formalin-fixed, paraffin-embedded tissue. The receptors shown here come from a male donor with melanoma. The CDR3 runs from the conserved cysteine through the conserved F or W. A D gene is named only where the DNA matches it firmly. Expanded clones are given a class, and other clones once, few, many or no size at all.

d_gene,len,v_gene,j_gene,abundance,CDR3nt,CDR3aa
TRBD1,16,TRBV7-9,TRBJ1-3,few,TGTGCCAGCAGCTTAGCATTGGGACAGGTGTTAAACACCATATATTTT,CASSLALGQVLNTIYF
NA,17,TRBV4-1,TRBJ1-5,NA,TGCGCCAGCAGCCCAGAACCGGGGACCCTGACTAATCAGCCCCAGCATTTT,CASSPEPGTLTNQPQHF
TRBD1,15,TRBV4-2,TRBJ2-5,many,TGTGCCAGCAGCCAGGGACAGGTCGGTCAAGAGACCCAGTACTTC,CASSQGQVGQETQYF
NA,14,TRBV7-6,TRBJ1-1,NA,TGTGCCAGCAGCTTTCAGGGACAGAACACTGAAGCTTTCTTT,CASSFQGQNTEAFF
TRBD2,19,TRBV10-3,TRBJ2-3,few,TGTGCCATCAGTGAAACCCAACCCTCTAGCGGCTATGGCACAGATACGCAGTATTTT,CAISETQPSSGYGTDTQYF
TRBD2,18,TRBV5-4,TRBJ2-2,once,TGTGCCAGCAGCTCCGGACTAGCGGGATACACCGGCGGCGGGGAGCTGTTTTTT,CASSSGLAGYTGGGELFF
NA,15,TRBV29-1,TRBJ2-1,once,TGCAGCGTTGAAGATGGAAAGGGGCCGGACAATGAGCAGTTCTTC,CSVEDGKGPDNEQFF
NA,16,TRBV19,TRBJ2-7,NA,TGTGCCAGTAGTATGCTTCTTGAGGGGGGGTCCTACGAGCAGTACTTC,CASSMLLEGGSYEQYF
NA,14,TRBV28,TRBJ2-7,NA,TGTGCCAGCAGGCTGAGGGGCTCCGGTTATGAGCAGTACTTC,CASRLRGSGYEQYF
NA,14,TRBV7-3,TRBJ1-6,NA,TGTGCCAGCAGCCTCCAGGGGCGGGATTCACCCCTCCACTTT,CASSLQGRDSPLHF
NA,16,TRBV18,TRBJ1-3,NA,TGTGCCAGCTCACCAATGGTCTCAGACTCTGGAAACACCATATATTTT,CASSPMVSDSGNTIYF
TRBD2,17,TRBV4-1,TRBJ2-7,NA,TGCGCCAGCAGCCAAGAGGGATTAGCGGGAGTTCCTCGCGAGCAGTACTTC,CASSQEGLAGVPREQYF
NA,14,TRBV11-2,TRBJ2-3,NA,TGTGCCAGCAACCCGGGGCGAGGTACAGATACGCAGTATTTT,CASNPGRGTDTQYF
NA,13,TRBV5-8,TRBJ1-2,once,TGTGCCAGCACAGCCTGGGCCTACTATGGCTACACCTTC,CASTAWAYYGYTF
NA,14,TRBV5-1,TRBJ1-1,NA,TGCGCCAGCAGCCGACAGGCTTCGAACACTGAAGCTTTCTTT,CASSRQASNTEAFF
TRBD1,14,TRBV5-1,TRBJ2-7,NA,TGCGCCAGCAGCCCCCCGGGACAGCTCTACGAGCAGTACTTC,CASSPPGQLYEQYF
TRBD2,15,TRBV5-4,TRBJ2-3,NA,TGTGCCAGCAGCTTGGCTAGCGGGCGCACAGATACGCAGTATTTT,CASSLASGRTDTQYF
NA,12,TRBV28,TRBJ2-5,NA,TGTGCCAGCAGTTCTATGCAAGAGACCCAGTACTTC,CASSSMQETQYF
TRBD1,13,TRBV19,TRBJ1-5,NA,TGTGCCAGCGGCCGACAGGGGGATCAGCCCCAGCATTTT,CASGRQGDQPQHF
NA,14,TRBV5-1,TRBJ1-1,NA,TGCGCCAGCAGCTTGGTTGGGGGAGATACTGAAGCTTTCTTT,CASSLVGGDTEAFF